Below, 20 T cell receptor beta chains from the same sample are listed, as sequenced in a study of Siglec-9 on CD8 T cells in melanoma. The table came from immunoSEQ multiplex PCR; TCRdb's copy has only in-frame clones and leaves some out. The table has about 33,000 clones, roughly 80% seen once. What was sequenced was Siglec-9- CD8+ T cells sorted from blood. These TCRs come from a human donor in good health.

The chain uses TRBV7-8 and TRBJ2-3, with 7 positions matching TRBD2. V dropped 5 bases and J dropped 5; count of bases not matched to a gene: 7. The CDR3 spans 14 residues. CDR1 and CDR2 from the germline V gene are SGHVS and FQNEAQ. In DNA form, the CDR3 reads TGTGCCAGCAGCCTGACTAGCTCCGGAGATACGCAGTATTTT. It yields the protein CASSLTSSGDTQYF.

The chain has TRBV13 and TRBJ2-7; 7 nucleotides agree with TRBD2. The CDR3 extends over 15 amino acids. Germline values: CDR1 PRHDT, CDR2 FYEKMQ (reference sequence). Germline trimming cut 4 bases from V and 4 bases from J; bases unmatched to any gene: 10. This CDR3 reads CASSSPGGETYEQYF. For the CDR3, the DNA is TGTGCCAGCAGCTCCCCGGGGGGAGAAACGTACGAGCAGTACTTC. Full variable domain (outside the CDR3, taken from reference TRBV13 and TRBJ2-7): AAGVIQSPRHLIKEKRETATLKCYPIPRHDTVYWYQQGPGQDPQFLISFYEKMQSDKGSIPDRFSAQQFSDYHSELNMSSLELGDSALYFCASSSPGGETYEQYFGPGTRLTVT.

The genes are TRBV5-3 and TRBJ1-5, with D unresolved. TRBV5-3 is treated as an ORF (open reading frame) with a function not yet certain. The CDR3 sequence is 15 residues long. Trimming left V 4 bases short and J 1 base short, with 12 bases between. Written as DNA, the CDR3 is TGTGCCAGAAGCCCGAATAACTGGAGCAATCAGCCCCAGCATTTT. It yields the protein CARSPNNWSNQPQHF.

This chain joins TRBV9 and TRBJ2-3; TRBD1 or TRBD2 may be the D gene (5 bases each). Trimming took off 5 bases at V and 2 bases at J, with 12 bases between the two ends. The length of the CDR3 is 14 residues. The germline gives CDR1 SGDLS, CDR2 YYNGEE. The CDR3 DNA sequence: TGTGCCAGCAGTTCTGGGGGTGCCACAGATACGCAGTATTTT. This encodes CASSSGGATDTQYF.

J is TRBJ1-2 and V is TRBV29-1; D unclear. The V gene's germline CDR1 is SQVTM and CDR2 ANQGSEA. V was pared by 3 bases and J by 8 bases, with 10 bases between. The CDR3 is made up of 11 amino acids. The CDR3 DNA sequence: TGCAGCGTTGAGGTAGTAGGAGGCTACACCTTC. It codes for CSVEVVGGYTF.

The rearrangement links TRBV9 to TRBJ2-1; D is undetermined. Germline V gives CDR1 SGDLS, CDR2 YYNGEE. V gave up 0 bases and J gave up 6 bases, with 13 bases separating them. The CDR3 is made up of 15 amino acids. The CDR3 coding sequence is TGTGCCAGCAGCGTAGGCTTATTGGAGCTCAATGAGCAGTTCTTC. It specifies CASSVGLLELNEQFF.

This chain joins TRBV6-4 and TRBJ1-6, with D hard to call. The V end was cut by 0 bases, the J end by 0 bases, with 15 bases between. The CDR3 extends over 19 amino acids. The V gene's germline CDR1 is MRHNA and CDR2 SNTAGT. For the CDR3, the DNA is TGTGCCAGCAGTGACTCTCGGATTACGGGTGGCTCCTATAATTCACCCCTCCACTTT. This encodes CASSDSRITGGSYNSPLHF.

This chain connects TRBV30 to TRBJ1-2; no clear D gene. This CDR3 is built from 13 residues. V lost 5 bases and J lost 5, with 15 bases in between. The germline V gene has CDR1 GTSNPN and CDR2 SVGIG (reference sequence). This CDR3 is CAWERFSPYGYTF. CDR3 DNA: TGTGCCTGGGAAAGGTTCTCGCCTTATGGCTACACCTTC.

This clone has just one count. The chain recombines TRBV7-9 with TRBJ2-1; tentatively, D is TRBD1 or TRBD2 (5 bases each). Germline CDR1 reads SEHNR; CDR2 reads FQNEAQ (reference sequence). The V gene lost 0 bases and the J gene lost 10 bases, with 16 bases spanning the gap. This CDR3 comprises 15 residues. The CDR3 sequence is CASSLAGVWANEQFF. The CDR3 bases are TGTGCCAGCAGCTTAGCGGGGGTATGGGCAAACGAGCAGTTCTTC.

CDR3 sequence: CASSDTAGTTLEQYF. The CDR3 bases are TGTGCCAGCAGTGATACGGCGGGGACTACGTTGGAGCAGTACTTC. The gene calls are TRBV2 and TRBJ2-7, with 7 bases that match TRBD2. CDR1 and CDR2 (germline): SNHLY, FYNNEI. Trimming removed 3 bases from V and 7 bases from J; junction bases left unmatched: 12. CDR3 size: 15 residues.

V gene TRBV10-2 combines with J gene TRBJ2-7, with 9 positions matching TRBD2. V shed 4 bases and J 7 bases; nucleotides not matched to a gene: 14. Germline CDR1 is WSHSY and CDR2 is SAAADI. The CDR3 extends over 16 amino acids. CDR3 sequence: CASSVPSGAYPLEQYF. The CDR3 DNA reads TGCGCCAGCAGTGTCCCTAGCGGGGCATACCCCTTGGAGCAGTACTTC.

The chain is built from TRBV27 and TRBJ2-1; D gene uncertain. Trimming stripped 1 base from V and 5 bases from J, with 15 bases between. The CDR3 contains 16 residues. CDR1 and CDR2 (germline): MNHEY, SMNVEV (reference sequence). Here the CDR3 reads CASSLFSSGPNNEQFF. In DNA form, the CDR3 reads TGTGCCAGCAGTTTATTCTCTTCGGGCCCTAACAATGAGCAGTTCTTC.

The chain couples TRBV5-4 to TRBJ2-7; D gene unclear. Germline V gene lookup returns CDR1 SGHNT and CDR2 YYREEE (reference sequence). V shed 0 bases and J shed 4 bases, with 14 bases lying between them. The CDR3 totals 15 residues. CDR3 coding DNA: TGTGCCAGCAGCTTGGGGGAAGCCTCAGTTTACGAGCAGTACTTC. This codes for CASSLGEASVYEQYF.

The CDR3 loop is CASSRVGQGALGYGYTF. CDR3 in DNA: TGTGCCAGCAGCCGAGTCGGACAGGGGGCGTTGGGCTATGGCTACACCTTC. The V and J genes are TRBV7-9 and TRBJ1-2; 11 positions agree with TRBD1. The trim removed 5 bases at V and 4 bases at J, leaving 12 bases unmatched. The CDR3 contains 17 residues. The germline V gene has CDR1 SEHNR and CDR2 FQNEAQ (reference sequence).

J is TRBJ2-7 and V is TRBV15; no firm D call. Germline values: CDR1 LNHNV, CDR2 YYDKDF (reference sequence). The V and J ends lost 3 bases and 0 bases respectively, with 3 bases between them. The CDR3 is 12 amino acids. CDR3 sequence: CATSRSSYEQYF. The CDR3 DNA sequence: TGTGCCACCAGCAGGAGCTCCTACGAGCAGTACTTC.

J is TRBJ2-1 and V is TRBV5-1; D call uncertain. This CDR3 contains 15 residues. V dropped 0 bases and J dropped 4 bases, with 11 bases sitting between them. The germline V gene has CDR1 SGHRS and CDR2 YFSETQ. This CDR3 is CASSLGAPLYNEQFF. CDR3 coding DNA: TGCGCCAGCAGCTTGGGTGCTCCCTTATACAATGAGCAGTTCTTC. The variable domain in full, with the rest retrieved from reference TRBV5-1 and TRBJ2-1, is KAGVTQTPRYLIKTRGQQVTLSCSPISGHRSVSWYQQTPGQGLQFLFEYFSETQRNKGNFPGRFSGRQFSNSRSEMNVSTLELGDSALYLCASSLGAPLYNEQFFGPGTRLTVL.

The chain links TRBV21-1 to TRBJ1-6; the tabulated D call, TRBD1, remains unverified against the DNA. TRBV21-1 is described as a pseudogene. This CDR3 contains 15 residues. The CDR3 loop reads CASNEGQVHNSPLHF. The CDR3 nucleotides are TGTGCCAGCAACGAGGGACAGGTCCATAATTCACCCCTCCACTTT.

This rearrangement joins TRBV4-1 to TRBJ2-7; D may correspond to TRBD1 or TRBD2 (5 bases each). The CDR3 loop spans 15 amino acids. Trimming took 4 bases from V and 7 from J, leaving 20 bases between them. The germline V gene encodes CDR1 MGHRA and CDR2 YSYEKL. The DNA of the CDR3 is TGCGCCAGCAGCCCAGACGGGGCTAGTCCTTGGGAGCAGTACTTC. Its translation: CASSPDGASPWEQYF.

This chain links TRBV11-2 with TRBJ2-7; D remains ambiguous. Per germline, CDR1 SGHAT and CDR2 FQNNGV. V was pared by 5 bases and J by 1 base, with 3 bases between. This CDR3 is 11 amino acids long. The CDR3: CASSKSYEQYF. As DNA, the CDR3 is TGTGCCAGCAGCAAATCCTACGAGCAGTACTTC.

The rearrangement joins TRBV5-4 to TRBJ2-7; D ambiguous. The germline gives CDR1 SGHNT, CDR2 YYREEE (reference sequence). V was clipped by 5 bases and J by 2 bases, with 2 bases between them. The CDR3 extends over 10 amino acids. The CDR3 bases are TGTGCCAGCAGGACCTACGAGCAGTACTTC. Its protein product is CASRTYEQYF.